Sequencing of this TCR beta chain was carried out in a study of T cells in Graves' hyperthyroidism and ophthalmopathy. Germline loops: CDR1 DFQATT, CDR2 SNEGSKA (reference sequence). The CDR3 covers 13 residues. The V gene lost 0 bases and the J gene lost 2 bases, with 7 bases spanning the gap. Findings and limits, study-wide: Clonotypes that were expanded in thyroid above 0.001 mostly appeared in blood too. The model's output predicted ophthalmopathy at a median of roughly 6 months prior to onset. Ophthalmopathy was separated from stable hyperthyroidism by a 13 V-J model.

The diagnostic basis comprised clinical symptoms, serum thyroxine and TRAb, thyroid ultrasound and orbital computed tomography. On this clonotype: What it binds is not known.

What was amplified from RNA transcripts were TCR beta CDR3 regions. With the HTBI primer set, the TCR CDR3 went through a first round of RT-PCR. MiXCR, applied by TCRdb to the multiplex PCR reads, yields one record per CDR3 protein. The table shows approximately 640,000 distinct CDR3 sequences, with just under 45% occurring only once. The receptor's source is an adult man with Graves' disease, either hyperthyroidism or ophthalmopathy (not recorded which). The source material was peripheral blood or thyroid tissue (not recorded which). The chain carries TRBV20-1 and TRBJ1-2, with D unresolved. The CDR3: CSAREGFNYGYTF. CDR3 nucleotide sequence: TGCAGTGCTAGAGAGGGCTTCAACTATGGCTACACCTTC.